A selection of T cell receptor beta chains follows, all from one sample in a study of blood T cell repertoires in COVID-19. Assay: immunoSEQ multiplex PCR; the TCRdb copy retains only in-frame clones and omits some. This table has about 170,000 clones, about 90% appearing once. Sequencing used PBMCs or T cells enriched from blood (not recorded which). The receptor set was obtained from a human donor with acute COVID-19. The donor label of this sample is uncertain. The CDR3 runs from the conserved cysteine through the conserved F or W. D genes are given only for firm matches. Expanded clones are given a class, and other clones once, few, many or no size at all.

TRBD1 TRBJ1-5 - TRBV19 CASSKLTGDLDIYSNQPQHF TGTGCCAGTAGTAAACTGACAGGGGACCTGGATATTTATAGCAATCAGCCCCAGCATTTT
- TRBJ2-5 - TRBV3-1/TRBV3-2 CASSHIGLKQETQYF TGTGCCAGCAGCCATATCGGACTAAAACAAGAGACCCAGTACTTC
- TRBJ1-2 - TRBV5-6 CASRFAAVGENYGYTF TGTGCCAGCAGATTCGCCGCAGTAGGAGAAAACTATGGCTACACCTTC
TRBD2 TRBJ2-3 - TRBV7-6 CASSASGGRTDTQYF TGTGCCAGCAGCGCTAGCGGGGGGCGCACAGATACGCAGTATTTT
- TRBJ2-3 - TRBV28 CASSSGGSNTDTQYF TGTGCCAGCAGTTCGGGGGGCTCGAACACAGATACGCAGTATTTT
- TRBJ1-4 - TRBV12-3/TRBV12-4 CASSLRQKLFF TGTGCCAGCAGTTTGAGGCAAAAACTGTTTTTT
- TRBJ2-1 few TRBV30 CAWSVRGSGEQFF TGTGCCTGGAGTGTCAGAGGTAGCGGAGAGCAGTTCTTC
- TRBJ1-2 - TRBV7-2 CASSSVDSTGYTF TGTGCCAGCAGCTCCGTGGACAGTACCGGCTACACCTTC
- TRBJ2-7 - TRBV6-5 CASNTQNSYEQYF TGTGCCAGCAATACACAGAACTCCTACGAGCAGTACTTC
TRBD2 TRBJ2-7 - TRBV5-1 CASSGGTSMALMNEQYF TGCGCCAGCAGCGGGGGGACTAGCATGGCCCTAATGAACGAGCAGTACTTC
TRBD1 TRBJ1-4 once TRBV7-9 CASSDPGQGVLNEKLFF TGTGCCAGCAGCGATCCGGGACAGGGGGTCTTAAATGAAAAACTGTTTTTT
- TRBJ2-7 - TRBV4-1 CASSQDWRAGQGYEQYF TGCGCCAGCAGCCAAGATTGGAGGGCAGGGCAAGGTTACGAGCAGTACTTC
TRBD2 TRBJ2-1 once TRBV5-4 CASSWTSAGYNEQFF TGTGCCAGCAGCTGGACTAGCGCCGGATACAATGAGCAGTTCTTC
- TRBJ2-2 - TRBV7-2 CASSLQKGTGTLNTGELFF TGTGCCAGCAGCTTACAAAAGGGCACAGGGACCCTGAACACCGGGGAGCTGTTTTTT
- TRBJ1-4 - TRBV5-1 CASSLESGEKLFF TGCGCCAGCAGCTTGGAATCGGGGGAAAAACTGTTTTTT
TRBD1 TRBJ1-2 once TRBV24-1 CATSDSGTGGLGGGYTF TGTGCCACCAGTGACTCCGGGACAGGGGGCCTAGGAGGTGGCTACACCTTC
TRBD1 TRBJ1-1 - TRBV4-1 CASSPQTGVNTEAFF TGCGCCAGCAGCCCCCAGACAGGGGTGAACACTGAAGCTTTCTTT
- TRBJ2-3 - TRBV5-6 CASQVKPTDTQYF TGTGCCAGCCAAGTTAAGCCCACAGATACGCAGTATTTT
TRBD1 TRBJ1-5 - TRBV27 CASGDRQPQHF TGTGCCTCTGGGGACAGACAGCCCCAGCATTTT
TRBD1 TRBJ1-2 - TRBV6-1 CASSDGTGVYGYTF TGTGCCAGCAGTGACGGGACAGGCGTCTATGGCTACACCTTC
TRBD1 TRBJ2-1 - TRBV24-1 CATSARQGALYNEQFF TGTGCCACCAGTGCCAGACAGGGGGCCTTGTACAATGAGCAGTTCTTC
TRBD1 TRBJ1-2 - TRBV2 CASSDPGQGAYGYTF TGTGCCAGCAGTGATCCGGGACAGGGGGCCTATGGCTACACCTTC
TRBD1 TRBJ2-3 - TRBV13 CASSSTGAAGTLPNTDTQYF TGTGCCAGCAGCTCCACAGGGGCGGCCGGCACCCTTCCAAACACAGATACGCAGTATTTT
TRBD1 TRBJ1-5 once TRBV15 CATSRDYPRGNQPQHF TGTGCCACCAGCAGAGATTATCCCAGGGGGAATCAGCCCCAGCATTTT
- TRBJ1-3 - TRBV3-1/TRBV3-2 CASSPEDSGNTIYF TGTGCCAGCAGCCCTGAGGACTCTGGAAACACCATATATTTT
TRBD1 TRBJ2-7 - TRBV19 CASSPRQGNYEQYF TGTGCCAGTAGTCCACGACAGGGAAACTACGAGCAGTACTTC
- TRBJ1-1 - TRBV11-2 CASSWLPRGNTEAFF TGTGCCAGCAGCTGGCTTCCACGGGGGAACACTGAAGCTTTCTTT
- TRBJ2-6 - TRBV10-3 CAISEARQANVLTF TGTGCCATCAGTGAAGCCCGACAGGCCAACGTCCTGACTTTC
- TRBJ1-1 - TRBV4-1 CASRLGANEAFF TGCGCCAGCAGGTTGGGGGCGAATGAAGCTTTCTTT
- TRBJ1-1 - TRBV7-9 CASTRNTEAFF TGTGCCAGCACGCGGAACACTGAAGCTTTCTTT
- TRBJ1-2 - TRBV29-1 CSVFDSNYGYTF TGCAGCGTTTTTGACAGCAACTATGGCTACACCTTC
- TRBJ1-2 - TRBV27 CASGRQVPGEWGYTF TGTGCCAGCGGAAGACAGGTTCCCGGGGAGTGGGGCTACACCTTC
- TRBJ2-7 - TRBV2 CASRDSYEQYF TGTGCCAGCAGGGACAGCTACGAGCAGTACTTC
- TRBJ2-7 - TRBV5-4 CASSLDSYSSYEQYF TGTGCCAGCAGCTTGGACAGTTACAGCTCCTACGAGCAGTACTTC
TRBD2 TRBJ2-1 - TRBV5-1 CASSVRTSEYNEQFF TGCGCCAGCAGCGTCCGGACTAGCGAATACAATGAGCAGTTCTTC
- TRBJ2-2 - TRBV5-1 CASSLDGSRGTGELFF TGCGCCAGCAGCTTGGACGGGTCCAGAGGAACCGGGGAGCTGTTTTTT
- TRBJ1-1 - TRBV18 CASSPGNTVMNTEAFF TGTGCCAGCTCACCAGGCAACACAGTCATGAACACTGAAGCTTTCTTT
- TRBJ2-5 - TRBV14 CASSPILQLQETQYF TGTGCCAGCAGCCCAATCCTACAGCTTCAAGAGACCCAGTACTTC
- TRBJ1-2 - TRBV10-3 CAISAAGDGYTF TGTGCCATCAGTGCCGCCGGGGATGGCTACACCTTC
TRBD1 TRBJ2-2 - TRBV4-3 CASSRGQGARTGELFF TGCGCCAGCAGCCGCGGACAGGGGGCGCGGACCGGGGAGCTGTTTTTT
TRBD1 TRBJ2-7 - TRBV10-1 CASSEQGADDEQYF TGCGCCAGCAGCGAACAGGGGGCGGACGACGAGCAGTACTTC
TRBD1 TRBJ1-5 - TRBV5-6 CASSLWDRVGNQPQHF TGTGCCAGCAGCTTGTGGGACAGGGTAGGGAATCAGCCCCAGCATTTT
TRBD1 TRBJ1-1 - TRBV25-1 CASSDGQGVMNTEAFF TGTGCCAGCAGTGACGGACAGGGGGTCATGAACACTGAAGCTTTCTTT
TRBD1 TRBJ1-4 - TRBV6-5 CASTPLGTGNEKLFF TGTGCCAGCACCCCGCTCGGGACAGGGAATGAAAAACTGTTTTTT